Listed below are T cell receptor beta chains from one sample, sequenced in a study of T cells after posttransplantation cyclophosphamide. TCRdb's table, derived via immunoSEQ multiplex PCR, lists solely in-frame clones and lacks some. The repertoire has 30,000 to 35,000 clones, none seen only once; the ten largest take around 6.5%. Material: PBMCs. The receptor source for this set is a woman aged 45-65 years in good health and a related stem cell transplant donor. The CDR3 runs from the conserved cysteine through the conserved F or W.

14	TRBV2	TRBJ2-7	CASTPTGMSYEQYF
13	TRBV19	TRBJ1-2	CASLARGVYGYTF
13	TRBV4-1	TRBJ1-4	CASSISFEGKLFF
14	TRBV29-1	TRBJ2-1	CSVDAPGQGGEQFF
15	TRBV15	TRBJ2-7	CATSRRLAGDSEQYF
14	TRBV6-5	TRBJ1-1	CASSYSTDGQGAFF
17	TRBV28	TRBJ1-3	CASSIVGVAILGNTIYF
14	TRBV28	TRBJ2-7	CASSRPLLPYEQYF
14	TRBV2	TRBJ2-2	CASTQGINTGELFF
15	TRBV7-2	TRBJ2-7	CASSLAGGGETPQYF
17	TRBV4-1	TRBJ2-7	CASSQEIRQPDDYEQYF
14	TRBV30	TRBJ2-1	CAWSTGRGGNEQFF
15	TRBV12-3/TRBV12-4	TRBJ1-3	CASRWWGVSGNTIYF
13	TRBV30	TRBJ1-3	CAWSVLDGNTIYF
15	TRBV7-6	TRBJ2-5	CASSLETSGSETQYF
14	TRBV6-6	TRBJ2-4	CASRRQGGINIQYF
15	TRBV6-5	TRBJ2-5	CASSSLAGGPEPQYF
13	TRBV2	TRBJ2-7	CASRDSGTYEQYF
15	TRBV5-1	TRBJ2-2	CASSPPGLAAGELFF
13	TRBV5-3	TRBJ2-5	CARRRSGQETQYF
14	TRBV28	TRBJ2-7	CASSFRRTIHEQYF
16	TRBV6-2/TRBV6-3	TRBJ2-7	CASSYPRGARSYEQYF
14	TRBV7-3	TRBJ2-2	CASSPGTETGELFF
17	TRBV7-3	TRBJ2-3	CASSPLAGGIATDTQYF
16	TRBV6-5	TRBJ1-1	CASSYGSEGANTEAFF
16	TRBV5-4	TRBJ2-5	CASSLGPKGGGETQYF
13	TRBV19	TRBJ2-7	CASSIRGAEEQYF
15	TRBV12-3/TRBV12-4	TRBJ1-5	CASSFWRGGNQPQHF
11	TRBV4-2	TRBJ2-5	CASSRGETQYF
14	TRBV2	TRBJ1-5	CASREDRGNQPQHF
17	TRBV27	TRBJ2-7	CASSLKGGGTTLDEQYF
15	TRBV18	TRBJ2-1	CASSLLAGWDNEQFF
15	TRBV2	TRBJ2-5	CASRGGPALSETQYF
17	TRBV6-2/TRBV6-3	TRBJ1-5	CASRVPSRTGLNQPQHF
15	TRBV7-9	TRBJ1-2	CASSPSGNRHYGYTF
15	TRBV9	TRBJ1-2	CASSVAGQPGDGYTF
12	TRBV30	TRBJ2-3	CAWKGDTDTQYF
14	TRBV4-1	TRBJ2-1	CASMSGIRGNEQFF
14	TRBV6-6	TRBJ2-2	CASGILAGTGELFF
16	TRBV27	TRBJ2-7	CASSLLLQGPGDEQYF
14	TRBV16	TRBJ2-7	CASSQSRVSYEQYF
14	TRBV7-9	TRBJ1-2	CASSRSGNPGGYTF
15	TRBV5-4	TRBJ2-3	CASSRGHPSTDTQYF
15	TRBV2	TRBJ2-5	CASSVGQGIQETQYF
15	TRBV5-4	TRBJ2-3	CASGSAPRGTDTQYF